These 27 T cell receptor beta chains were all obtained from the same sample, sequenced in a study of shared clonotypes between healthy human individuals. Method: immunoSEQ multiplex PCR; TCRdb's copy keeps in-frame clones and lacks some. The sample lists about 1.5 million clones, roughly 98% occurring once. Sequenced sample: naive CD4+ T cells sorted from blood. Subset indicated: CD45RA+ positively selected. These receptors were obtained from a man between 25 and 39 years old in good health.

The rearrangement uses TRBV5-1 and TRBJ2-1, with D maybe TRBD2 (5 bases). The length of the CDR3 is 13 residues. Trimming removed 3 bases at V and 3 bases at J, with 7 bases between. Germline values: CDR1 SGHRS, CDR2 YFSETQ. CDR3 sequence reads: CASSSRDYNEQFF. The CDR3 DNA reads TGCGCCAGCAGCTCCCGGGACTACAATGAGCAGTTCTTC.

This rearrangement joins TRBV4-3 to TRBJ2-3; D call uncertain. Trimming took 0 bases from V and 0 from J, leaving 4 bases between them. The CDR3 totals 14 residues. Germline V gene lookup returns CDR1 LGHNA and CDR2 YSLEER. Here the CDR3 DNA reads TGCGCCAGCAGCCAAGAAGCTAGCACAGATACGCAGTATTTT. This sequence encodes CASSQEASTDTQYF.

The gene calls are TRBV2 and TRBJ2-6; 12 positions match TRBD1. J was trimmed by 1 base and V by 8 bases; bases with no gene match: 6. This CDR3 is 17 amino acids long. Germline values: CDR1 SNHLY, CDR2 FYNNEI. CDR3 coding DNA: TGTGCCAGCGTTCCGGGACAGGGGGCTTCTGGGGCCAACGTCCTGACTTTC. Its translation: CASVPGQGASGANVLTF.

The chain uses TRBV19 and TRBJ1-1, with TRBD1 matching 7 bases. The CDR3 loop spans 16 amino acids. From germline, CDR1 is LNHDA and CDR2 SQIVND (reference sequence). After removal of 3 bases from V and 1 base from J, the junction contained 8 bases not matched to a gene. This chain's CDR3 is CASSMAWTGWNTEAFF. CDR3 in DNA: TGTGCCAGTAGTATGGCTTGGACAGGTTGGAACACTGAAGCTTTCTTT.

The chain uses TRBV6-1 and TRBJ2-3, with 10 bases that match TRBD1. J gave up 8 bases and V 5 bases, and 7 bases lay outside the gene matches. Germline V gives CDR1 MNHNS, CDR2 SASEGT. The CDR3 is 14 amino acids. CDR3 nucleotides: TGTGCCAGCAGTCCTCGACAGGGGGCGGGTACGCAGTATTTT. This codes for CASSPRQGAGTQYF.

The rearrangement uses TRBV2 and TRBJ1-5; weak D call: TRBD1 (6 bases). Looked up from germline, CDR1 is SNHLY and CDR2 is FYNNEI. This CDR3 spans 13 amino acids. V gave up 5 bases and J gave up 4 bases, with 9 bases separating them. The CDR3 region is CASSRQANQPQHF. The CDR3 coding sequence is TGTGCCAGCAGTAGACAGGCAAATCAGCCCCAGCATTTT. Full variable domain (outside the CDR3, taken from reference TRBV2 and TRBJ1-5): EPEVTQTPSHQVTQMGQEVILRCVPISNHLYFYWYRQILGQKVEFLVSFYNNEISEKSEIFDDQFSVERPDGSNFTLKIRSTKLEDSAMYFCASSRQANQPQHFGDGTRLSIL.

The CDR3 coding sequence is TGCGCCAGCAGTCCCGTCGGGTCTAATGAAAAACTGTTTTTT. This gives the protein CASSPVGSNEKLFF. The chain combines TRBV5-1 with TRBJ1-4, with D unresolved. The CDR3 is 14 residues long. The germline CDR1 and CDR2 sequences are SGHRS and YFSETQ. V dropped 5 bases and J dropped 3 bases, with 11 bases sitting between them.

The CDR3 is CASSMNTGELFF. Here the CDR3 DNA reads TGTGCCAGCAGTATGAACACCGGGGAGCTGTTTTTT. The rearrangement links TRBV2 to TRBJ2-2; D gene uncertain. Germline V lookup: CDR1 SNHLY, CDR2 FYNNEI. CDR3 length equals 12 residues. V was clipped by 5 bases and J by 1 base, with 2 bases between them.

This chain uses TRBV19 with TRBJ1-5; D uncertain. Trimming pared 5 bases from V and 2 bases from J, leaving 10 bases between. The CDR3 covers 14 residues. Germline V gene data show CDR1 as LNHDA and CDR2 as SQIVND (reference sequence). CDR3 region: CASSSGSRNQPQHF. The CDR3 DNA is TGTGCCAGTAGTTCCGGGTCTCGCAATCAGCCCCAGCATTTT.

The chain combines TRBV28 with TRBJ1-5, with a tentative D call TRBD1 (5 bases). The CDR3 extends over 15 amino acids. V was cut by 6 bases and J by 5 bases, with 17 bases left in between. From germline, CDR1 is MDHEN and CDR2 SYDVKM. This CDR3 reads CASSRATARYQPQHF. CDR3 in DNA: TGTGCCAGCAGCCGGGCGACAGCGCGCTATCAGCCCCAGCATTTT.

This chain joins TRBV7-9 and TRBJ2-3; TRBD2 matches 8 bases. The CDR3 has 15 residues. V lost 5 bases, J lost 3 bases, and 7 bases stayed unmatched. The germline V gene encodes CDR1 SEHNR and CDR2 FQNEAQ (reference sequence). CDR3 bases: TGTGCCAGCAGCATCAAAGCGGGAGTTACAGATACGCAGTATTTT. Amino acids: CASSIKAGVTDTQYF.

The gene calls are TRBV18 and TRBJ2-7; D assignment may be TRBD1 or TRBD2 (5 bases each). V gave up 2 bases and J gave up 7 bases, with 15 bases separating them. This CDR3 region has 14 residues. From germline, CDR1 is KGHSH and CDR2 LQKENI. The CDR3, as DNA: TGTGCCAGCTCACCAGTCTCTCCGGGGCGAGAGCAGTACTTC. Translated, it gives CASSPVSPGREQYF. Looking up the rest from reference TRBV18 and TRBJ2-7 gives the full variable domain: NAGVMQNPRHLVRRRGQEARLRCSPMKGHSHVYWYRQLPEEGLKFMVYLQKENIIDESGMPKERFSAEFPKEGPSILRIQQVVRGDSAAYFCASSPVSPGREQYFGPGTRLTVT.

The chain employs TRBV5-1 and TRBJ2-2; a weak D match, TRBD1 (5 bases). Germline V lookup: CDR1 SGHRS, CDR2 YFSETQ. The CDR3 has 15 residues. The V end was cut by 2 bases, the J end by 6 bases, with 14 bases between. The CDR3 DNA reads TGCGCCAGCAGCTTTTTGCAGGGTCGGGCCGGGGAGCTGTTTTTT. Translated, it gives CASSFLQGRAGELFF.

The chain couples TRBV6-5 to TRBJ2-3; D is uncertain. V lost 6 bases and J lost 6, with 10 bases in between. CDR3 length: 12 amino acids. From germline, CDR1 is MNHEY and CDR2 SVGAGI. CDR3 loop: CASSRFGDTQYF. For the CDR3, the DNA is TGTGCCAGCAGCCGCTTTGGGGATACGCAGTATTTT.

This chain links TRBV12-5 with TRBJ2-1, with 8 bases identical to TRBD2. The CDR3 totals 16 residues. Unmatched junction bases numbered 5, after V lost 1 base and J lost 3 bases. Germline-derived CDR1 and CDR2 are LGHNT and FRNRAP. CDR3 sequence reads: CASGLGELAVYNEQFF. The CDR3 nucleotides read TGTGCTAGTGGTTTGGGCGAACTAGCGGTCTACAATGAGCAGTTCTTC.

This chain joins TRBV18 and TRBJ2-2, with TRBD2 as a possible D gene (5 bases). Germline V gene sequence: CDR1 KGHSH, CDR2 LQKENI. The CDR3 sequence is 14 residues long. V was trimmed by 4 bases and J by 6 bases, leaving 12 bases between them. The CDR3 DNA is TGTGCCAGCTCACGCCTGGAGGTCGCCGGGGAGCTGTTTTTT. The encoded protein is CASSRLEVAGELFF. Together with reference TRBV18 and TRBJ2-2, the CDR3 gives the full variable domain: NAGVMQNPRHLVRRRGQEARLRCSPMKGHSHVYWYRQLPEEGLKFMVYLQKENIIDESGMPKERFSAEFPKEGPSILRIQQVVRGDSAAYFCASSRLEVAGELFFGEGSRLTVL.

The rearrangement uses TRBV5-1 and TRBJ2-1, with 7 bases that match TRBD2. CDR1 is SGHRS, CDR2 YFSETQ, per germline. The CDR3 extends over 19 amino acids. V shed 5 bases, J shed 4 bases, and the junction held 21 bases outside the gene matches. The CDR3 is CASSKDGFLSGGSYNEQFF. The CDR3 DNA reads as TGCGCCAGCAGTAAGGACGGGTTTCTGTCGGGAGGTTCTTACAATGAGCAGTTCTTC. Using reference TRBV5-1 and TRBJ2-1 for the parts outside the CDR3, the full variable domain is KAGVTQTPRYLIKTRGQQVTLSCSPISGHRSVSWYQQTPGQGLQFLFEYFSETQRNKGNFPGRFSGRQFSNSRSEMNVSTLELGDSALYLCASSKDGFLSGGSYNEQFFGPGTRLTVL.

The gene calls are TRBV2 and TRBJ1-2; D is perhaps TRBD1 (5 bases). The CDR3 is made up of 13 amino acids. The V and J ends lost 8 bases and 2 bases respectively, with 12 bases between them. From germline, CDR1 is SNHLY and CDR2 FYNNEI. CDR3 protein: CASVVTGNYGYTF. The DNA of the CDR3 is TGTGCCAGCGTAGTAACAGGCAACTATGGCTACACCTTC.

In this sample, this clone turned up once. This CDR3 is CASSLAGTSYNEQFF. The CDR3 DNA is TGTGCCAGCAGTCTAGCGGGAACCTCCTACAATGAGCAGTTCTTC. The chain has TRBV27 and TRBJ2-1; 9 bases are a match to TRBD2. With 5 bases clipped from V and 0 bases from J, the junction kept 2 bases outside the gene matches. The CDR3 covers 15 residues. From germline, CDR1 is MNHEY and CDR2 SMNVEV (reference sequence).

Concerning this clone: This CDR3 is also generated by other DNA sequences in the sample. For the CDR3, the DNA is TGTGCCAGCAGCTTAAGCAGGGGAACAGATACGCAGTATTTT. Its protein product is CASSLSRGTDTQYF. The chain joins TRBV7-9 to TRBJ2-3, with D perhaps TRBD1 (6 bases). The CDR3 is 14 residues long. V dropped 2 bases and J dropped 3 bases, with 9 bases sitting between them. Germline V gives CDR1 SEHNR, CDR2 FQNEAQ (reference sequence).

Points on this clone: The junction differs from germline at one of its ends, possibly a read error. J is TRBJ2-7 and V is TRBV29-1; 10 bases are a match to TRBD1. Germline values: CDR1 SQVTM, CDR2 ANQGSEA. This CDR3 has 13 residues. CDR3 in amino acids: CSVKDRGPYEQYF. DNA for the CDR3: TGCAGCGTTAAAGACAGGGGGCCCTACGAGCAGTACTTC.

The V call is TRBV7-3, the J call TRBJ1-5; D might be TRBD1 (5 bases). The CDR3 totals 16 residues. The germline V gene encodes CDR1 SGHTA and CDR2 FQGTGA. V lost 2 bases to trimming and J lost 3 bases, with 14 bases between them. In nucleotides, the CDR3 is TGTGCCAGCAGCTTACGGCAGGGTGAGGCCAATCAGCCCCAGCATTTT. Protein: CASSLRQGEANQPQHF.

V and J are TRBV5-1 and TRBJ2-7; a possible D gene is TRBD1 (6 bases). V lost 4 bases, J lost 2 bases, and 10 bases lay in between. CDR1 is SGHRS and CDR2 is YFSETQ in the germline V gene. The CDR3 length is 13 residues. CDR3 in DNA: TGCGCCAGCAGCCGAGGACAGACCTACGAGCAGTACTTC. Protein product: CASSRGQTYEQYF.

This sequence joins TRBV7-9 and TRBJ1-1, with D maybe TRBD1 (6 bases). The V end was cut by 7 bases, the J end by 3 bases, with 12 bases between. CDR3 size: 13 residues. Germline values: CDR1 SEHNR, CDR2 FQNEAQ (reference sequence). In DNA form, the CDR3 reads TGTGCCAGCATCCCGGGGGCTTACACTGAAGCTTTCTTT. Amino acid sequence: CASIPGAYTEAFF.

The V gene is TRBV5-1, the J gene TRBJ2-1, with D tentatively TRBD2 (6 bases). The CDR3 is 12 amino acids. The V gene lost 3 bases and the J gene lost 8 bases, with 9 bases spanning the gap. Germline CDR1 SGHRS, CDR2 YFSETQ. CDR3 residues: CASSWKRDEQFF. CDR3 bases: TGCGCCAGCAGCTGGAAGCGGGATGAGCAGTTCTTC.

For the CDR3, the DNA is TGTGCCAGCAGACCACCAGGGCCGTCGAATCAGCCCCAGCATTTT. This translates into CASRPPGPSNQPQHF. The rearrangement uses TRBV25-1 and TRBJ1-5, with D maybe TRBD1 (5 bases). V lost 6 bases, J lost 4 bases, and 16 bases lay in between. The germline CDR1 and CDR2 sequences are MGHDK and SYGVNS. The CDR3 length is 15 residues.

The chain couples TRBV10-2 to TRBJ2-1; D uncertain. Germline V gene data show CDR1 as WSHSY and CDR2 as SAAADI. There are 13 residues in the CDR3. Trimming took 7 bases from V and 7 from J, leaving 14 bases between them. The CDR3 spells CASTVGPRNEQFF. CDR3 nucleotides: TGCGCCAGCACCGTCGGGCCGCGGAATGAGCAGTTCTTC.